The T cell receptor (beta chain) under discussion was sequenced for a study of post-analysis software for immune sequencing data. Researchers reported that TCR beta cDNA libraries carried unique molecular identifiers. TCRdb used MiXCR to reprocess the PCR reads, holding one entry per CDR3 protein. This sample has 820,000 or so distinct CDR3 sequences, with around 50% found just once. Study-level results: A significant reduction in normalized Chao1 diversity was observed in multiple sclerosis patients versus controls.

As for this clonotype: The antigen is undetermined.

The source material was blood. The TCR was taken from a girl aged 5-17 years with multiple sclerosis.

The CDR3 loop is CASSLGWNSPLHF. The CDR3, as DNA: TGTGCCAGCAGCTTGGGGTGGAATTCACCCCTCCACTTT. The chain employs TRBV7-9 and TRBJ1-6, with D uncertain. V was clipped by 3 bases and J by 7 bases, with 7 bases between them. The CDR3 has 13 residues. Germline CDR1 reads SEHNR; CDR2 reads FQNEAQ (reference sequence).